The TCR beta chain under discussion was sequenced for a study of blood T cell repertoires in COVID-19 (dated by TCRdb to the early 2020s). Regarding the study in general: Samples from collaborators originated in the United States, Italy and Spain and spanned both the acute and convalescent phases of COVID-19. The material from the prospective study consisted of cDNA or gDNA derived from T cells, B-cell-depleted T cells, or PBMCs. Subjects who had been exposed to COVID-19, were actively infected with it, or had recovered from it provided the deeply sampled blood TCRbeta repertoires that made up the dataset. The repertoires were released in a freely available public database intended as a resource for research on the immune response to SARS-CoV-2. The samples were drawn from the first 160 participants of the ongoing ImmuneRACE study and from 1,254 subjects provided by 6 global collaborators. Sample metadata almost always included a de-identified subject ID, COVID-19 status, age in years and sex. HLA class I and class II types, where available, came from metadata supplied by the sample provider rather than from assay-based typing. What the work shows at the level of the full study, not this receptor alone: How much clinical and demographic metadata was included differed by source and by participant, and the metadata was provided uncurated.

V is cut back by 1 base and J by 5 bases, with 6 bases in the junction unmatched. The germline V gene provides CDR1 MGHRA and CDR2 YSYEKL. Including the terminal cysteine and phenylalanine, the CDR3 comprises 16 residues. Here the CDR3 DNA is all that survives: 48 bases in frame from base 1. Concerning this clone: Its recognized antigen is unknown. No clone much larger than this one lies a single base away; base qualities are absent.

TCRbeta CDR3 regions were amplified from genomic DNA by means of the immunoSEQ Assay, a bias-controlled multiplex PCR. Processing in the source paper ran as follows. Nucleated cell counts per sample were estimated from amplification of reference gene primers within the assay. To quantify the absolute abundance of each unique TCRbeta CDR3 rearrangement, sequence reads were collapsed and filtered. For each sample, productive Simpson clonality was calculated as the square root of Simpson's diversity index across productive rearrangements. TCRdb limited this immuneACCESS table to in-frame rearrangements with V and J called. A share of clones is missing; checked studies link under half to unresolved V genes, and the rest is unexplained. The V and J calls and the clone size are those of that table, but D and trimming were determined from the DNA. The sample table contains hundreds of thousands of clones; only one count was recorded for 80% to 90% of them. Of the sample, roughly 14% is held by the ten largest clones.

Enrolling through a virtual design, the prospective study's participants ranged in age from roughly 18 to 100 years and lived across 20 to 25 United States geographic areas. In the prospective study, participants were assigned to cohorts based on the clinical history participants reported in a screening survey and a study questionnaire. In the prospective study, whole blood, serum and a nasopharyngeal or oropharyngeal swab were collected from each participant by mobile phlebotomists. Over a roughly two-month period, participants in the prospective study had the option of providing additional blood draws and questionnaires. Before DNA extraction, prospective study blood samples were shipped either frozen or at room temperature.

The TCR was taken from a woman in her forties or fifties with acute COVID-19. The specimen sequenced was PBMCs or T cells enriched from blood (not recorded which). The V gene is TRBV4-1 and the J gene is TRBJ2-2; TRBD2 agrees with 8 junctional bases. The nucleotide sequence is TGCGCCAGCAGCCAAGCTCCCGCGGGAGGTACCGGGGAGCTGTTTTTT. This yields the protein CASSQAPAGGTGELFF.